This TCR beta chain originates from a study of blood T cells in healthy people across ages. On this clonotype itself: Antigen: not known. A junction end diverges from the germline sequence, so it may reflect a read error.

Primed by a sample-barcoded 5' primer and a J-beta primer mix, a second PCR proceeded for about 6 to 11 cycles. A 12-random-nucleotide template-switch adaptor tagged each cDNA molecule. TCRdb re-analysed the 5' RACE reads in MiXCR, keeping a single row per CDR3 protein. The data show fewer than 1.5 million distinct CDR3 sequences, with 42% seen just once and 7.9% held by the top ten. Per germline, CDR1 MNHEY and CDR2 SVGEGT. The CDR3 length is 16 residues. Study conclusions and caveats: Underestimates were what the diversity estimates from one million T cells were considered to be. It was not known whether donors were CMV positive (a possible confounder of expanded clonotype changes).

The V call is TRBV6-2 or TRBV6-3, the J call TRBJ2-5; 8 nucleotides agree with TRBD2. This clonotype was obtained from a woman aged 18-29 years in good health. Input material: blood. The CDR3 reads CACSITRVAGRNEQYF. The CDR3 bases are TGTGCCTGCAGTATTACGAGGGTAGCGGGGCGCAATGAGCAGTACTTC.